The sequence of this TCR beta chain was determined in a study of blood T cell repertoires in COVID-19. About the study: Specimens from acute and convalescent COVID-19 originated in the United States, Italy and Spain. From T cells, B-cell-depleted T cells, or PBMCs came the material, which was cDNA or gDNA.

Per the authors' pipeline: Nucleated cell counts were estimated from reference gene primer amplification. The data were produced by immunoSEQ multiplex PCR, yet TCRdb's version contains in-frame clones alone and is incomplete. D and trimming come from the DNA, and the V and J calls and clone size come from that table. Here the sample spans roughly 430,000 clones, 88% being singletons. V was pared by 4 bases and J by 8 bases, with 7 bases of the junction left unmatched. The V gene's germline CDR1 is SEHNR and CDR2 FQNEAQ (reference sequence). The CDR3 extends over 14 amino acids. This chain connects TRBV7-9 to TRBJ1-4; 7 bases map to TRBD1. This receptor was identified in a woman in her thirties or forties with acute COVID-19. Source material: PBMCs or T cells enriched from blood (not recorded which). The CDR3 DNA is TGTGCCAGCAGCTCCGGGACAGTCATAGAAAAACTGTTTTTT. It encodes CASSSGTVIEKLFF.